This T cell receptor beta chain was sequenced during a study of blood T cell repertoires in COVID-19. Study overall: COVID-19 samples, acute and convalescent, were from the United States, Italy and Spain. From T cells, B-cell-depleted T cells, or PBMCs came the material, which was cDNA or gDNA.

Per germline, CDR1 SGDLS and CDR2 YYNGEE. The CDR3 is 16 amino acids. V lost 2 bases and J lost 5; bases outside the gene matches: 5. This clone has only a few counts. Original processing notes: Amplifying reference gene primers gave estimates of nucleated cell counts. Clones were read by immunoSEQ multiplex PCR, and TCRdb kept only the in-frame ones, dropping some. The DNA was the basis for D and trimming; V, J and clone size are from that table. The sample includes 100,000 to 150,000 clones, about 80% of them seen just once. The sample taken for sequencing was peripheral blood. The sequence derives from a man aged 40-50 years with active or convalescent COVID-19. The chain carries TRBV9 and TRBJ2-7, with TRBD2 matching 15 bases. CDR3 bases: TGTGCCAGCAGCGTTGGACTAGCGGGAGGGGAGAACGAGCAGTACTTC. Translation gives CASSVGLAGGENEQYF.